Below are 23 T cell receptor beta chains sequenced from a single sample in a study of T cell repertoires in cytomegalovirus infection. These receptors have no identified antigens. Via MiXCR, TCRdb re-called the reads, giving one row per CDR3 protein. The repertoire consists of a few hundred thousand distinct CDR3 sequences, with 40% occurring once and the leading ten covering about 46%. This specimen was cultured PBMCs, taken from culture after CMV antigen stimulation. All receptors derive from a human donor in good health (CMV status not recorded). Some clones in this sample may be carry-over from other donors' samples.

This clonotype was detected a few times. The genes are TRBV7-8 and TRBJ2-1, with D possibly being TRBD1 or TRBD2 (5 bases each). V was shortened by 4 bases and J by 4 bases, with 14 bases between the two germline ends. The germline CDR1 and CDR2 sequences are SGHVS and FQNEAQ. CDR3 length equals 15 residues. The CDR3 here is CASSSPGRDYNEQFF. CDR3 in DNA: TGTGCCAGCAGCTCGCCGGGACGGGATTACAATGAGCAGTTCTTC.

This chain joins TRBV29-1 and TRBJ2-3, with 14 bases lining up with TRBD2. The germline CDR1 and CDR2 sequences are SQVTM and ANQGSEA. Trimming cost V 6 bases and J 2 bases; bases outside gene matches: 10. The CDR3 has 17 amino acids. CDR3 region: CSVAGTSGRAPTDTQYF. In DNA form, the CDR3 reads TGCAGCGTCGCCGGGACTAGCGGGAGAGCCCCCACAGATACGCAGTATTTT.

This clonotype was recorded a few times. The V gene is TRBV6-8, the J gene TRBJ1-6; the D is unclear. Trimming removed 2 bases from V and 4 bases from J, with 15 bases in between. The CDR3 length is 17 residues. The germline V gene encodes CDR1 MNHGY and CDR2 SAAAGT. CDR3: CASSYTTSSGYNSPLHF. The CDR3 coding sequence is TGTGCCAGCAGTTACACAACTTCCAGCGGTTATAATTCACCCCTCCACTTT.

There are a few counts of this clonotype. The gene calls are TRBV20-1 and TRBJ2-1; D is undetermined. V lost 4 bases and J 8 bases, leaving 15 bases between the germline ends. The CDR3 loop spans 13 amino acids. Per the germline V gene, CDR1 is DFQATT and CDR2 is SNEGSKA (reference sequence). The CDR3 bases are TGCAGTGCTACCAGGCTAGAAGGCGATGAGCAGTTCTTC. Translating it yields CSATRLEGDEQFF.

The chain uses TRBV28 and TRBJ2-7, with 8 bases that match TRBD1. V lost 5 bases to trimming and J lost 2 bases; unmatched junction nucleotides: 14. The CDR3 consists of 17 residues. Germline CDR1 and CDR2: MDHEN and SYDVKM. For the CDR3, the DNA is TGTGCCAGCAGTACGGGCCGGAGACGGACAGGGACCTACGAGCAGTACTTC. Encoded protein: CASSTGRRRTGTYEQYF.

This clonotype appeared a few times. The genes are TRBV7-6 and TRBJ1-4; D unclear. V lost 5 bases to trimming and J lost 8 bases, with 12 bases between them. CDR3 length equals 13 residues. Germline CDR1 and CDR2: SGHVS and FNYEAQ. The CDR3 here is CASSPTTGEKLFF. The DNA for the CDR3 is TGTGCCAGCAGCCCTACCACGGGCGAAAAACTGTTTTTT.

The chain combines TRBV20-1 with TRBJ2-3; the D is unclear. CDR3 length: 10 amino acids. CDR1 DFQATT and CDR2 SNEGSKA come from the germline V gene (reference sequence). V was cut by 5 bases and J by 9 bases, with 9 bases left in between. CDR3 in DNA: TGCAGTGCTTCCGGATGGACGCAGTATTTT. Protein sequence: CSASGWTQYF.

Details on this clonotype: Likely a read error: the CDR3 ends without its conserved phenylalanine or tryptophan. The V and J genes are TRBV7-2 and TRBJ2-3, with D tentatively TRBD2 (7 bases). This CDR3 is 18 amino acids long. Germline CDR1 SGHTA, CDR2 FQGNSA. The V end was cut by 2 bases, the J end by 3 bases, with 21 bases between. CDR3 DNA sequence: TGTGCCAGCAGCTTACCTCCCGGGGGGCAGCAGGTGACAGATACGCAGTATGTT. It specifies CASSLPPGGQQVTDTQYV.

The chain has TRBV7-9 and TRBJ2-1; TRBD2 matches 10 bases. The J segment lost 5 bases and the V segment lost 4 bases, leaving 11 bases of the junction unmatched. The germline gives CDR1 SEHNR, CDR2 FQNEAQ (reference sequence). The CDR3 sequence is 17 residues long. The CDR3 DNA reads as TGTGCCAGCAGCTCACCCCGAGGACTAGCGGCACACAATGAGCAGTTCTTC. As protein: CASSSPRGLAAHNEQFF.

The chain has TRBV12-3 or TRBV12-4 and TRBJ2-5; 10 positions agree with TRBD2. The CDR3 is made up of 13 amino acids. The V segment lost 11 bases and the J segment 4 bases; nucleotides outside the gene matches: 7. This CDR3 is CAVSGGAVETQYF. CDR3 nucleotides: TGTGCCGTCAGCGGGGGGGCCGTAGAGACCCAGTACTTC.

The rearrangement links TRBV19 to TRBJ2-5; weak D call: TRBD1 (6 bases). From germline, CDR1 is LNHDA and CDR2 SQIVND (reference sequence). This CDR3 has 16 residues. V lost 3 bases and J 5 bases, leaving 19 bases between the germline ends. The CDR3 sequence: CASSIDAARGWETQYF. The CDR3 region has the DNA TGTGCCAGTAGTATTGACGCTGCCAGGGGTTGGGAGACCCAGTACTTC.

Written as DNA, the CDR3 is TGCAGTGCTATCAGACAGGGAGGTTACCAAGAGACCCAGTACTTC. It translates to CSAIRQGGYQETQYF. The chain uses TRBV20-1 and TRBJ2-5; possibly TRBD1 for D (7 bases). Per germline, CDR1 DFQATT and CDR2 SNEGSKA (reference sequence). V lost 4 bases to trimming and J lost 0 bases, with 15 bases between them. There are 15 residues in the CDR3.

This sequence joins TRBV7-2 and TRBJ2-3; D perhaps matches TRBD2 (7 bases). CDR1 is SGHTA and CDR2 is FQGNSA in the germline V gene. The CDR3 loop spans 16 amino acids. Trimming stripped 5 bases from V and 4 bases from J, with 19 bases between. The CDR3 region is CASSQGVGGGADTQYF. For the CDR3, the DNA is TGTGCCAGCAGCCAAGGAGTGGGCGGGGGCGCAGATACGCAGTATTTT.

The chain employs TRBV6-5 and TRBJ2-4; the D gene is possibly TRBD1 (5 bases). Germline assignment: CDR1 MNHEY and CDR2 SVGAGI. Trimming left V 6 bases short and J 6 bases short, with 9 bases between. The CDR3 consists of 12 residues. CDR3 amino acids: CASSLDRNIQYF. CDR3 DNA: TGTGCCAGCAGCCTTGACAGAAACATTCAGTACTTC.

This chain uses TRBV5-1 with TRBJ2-1; 7 bases line up with TRBD2. V shed 3 bases, J shed 0 bases, and the junction held 3 bases outside the gene matches. Looked up from germline, CDR1 is SGHRS and CDR2 is YFSETQ. This CDR3 region has 15 residues. The CDR3 protein is CASSSGTNSYNEQFF. The CDR3 DNA follows: TGCGCCAGCAGCTCCGGGACTAACTCCTACAATGAGCAGTTCTTC.

This sequence joins TRBV11-2 and TRBJ2-7; 8 bases fit TRBD1. Germline CDR1 reads SGHAT; CDR2 reads FQNNGV. The CDR3 sequence is 14 residues long. After removal of 4 bases from V and 5 bases from J, the junction contained 7 bases not matched to a gene. CDR3 sequence reads: CASSSGEQGDEQYF. Here the CDR3 DNA reads TGTGCCAGCAGCTCAGGAGAACAGGGGGACGAGCAGTACTTC.

V usage is TRBV7-2 and J usage is TRBJ2-1, with 8 bases fitting TRBD2. The CDR3 totals 13 residues. Germline V gene lookup returns CDR1 SGHTA and CDR2 FQGNSA. Trimming cost V 5 bases and J 8 bases; bases outside gene matches: 5. CDR3 amino acids: CASSDGRVYEQFF. CDR3 sequence (DNA): TGTGCCAGCAGCGACGGGAGGGTGTATGAGCAGTTCTTC.

V and J are TRBV12-3 or TRBV12-4 and TRBJ2-5, with 16 positions matching TRBD2. V shed 5 bases, J shed 5 bases, and the junction held 8 bases outside the gene matches. The CDR3 runs to 17 residues. CDR3 protein: CASSRGTSGGARETQYF. The CDR3 DNA sequence: TGTGCCAGCAGTCGCGGGACTAGCGGGGGGGCCCGTGAGACCCAGTACTTC.

This clonotype was counted between two and nine times. This chain uses TRBV6-2 or TRBV6-3 with TRBJ1-1, with D possibly TRBD1 on 6 matching bases. CDR3 length equals 14 residues. Trimming took 9 bases from V and 1 from J, leaving 15 bases between them. The V gene's germline CDR1 is MNHEY and CDR2 SVGEGT. CDR3: CARARRGQNTEAFF. For the CDR3, the DNA is TGTGCCAGGGCGAGGCGGGGGCAGAACACTGAAGCTTTCTTT.

The chain links TRBV5-4 to TRBJ2-3; no clear D gene. This CDR3 region has 13 residues. Trimming removed 4 bases at V and 6 bases at J, with 12 bases between. CDR1 and CDR2 (germline): SGHNT, YYREEE (reference sequence). Written as DNA, the CDR3 is TGTGCCAGCAGCGAGGCTCACCCTGATACGCAGTATTTT. This translates into CASSEAHPDTQYF.

In this sample, this clonotype turned up many times. This chain joins TRBV12-3 or TRBV12-4 and TRBJ2-3; unclear D gene. The germline V and J ends were trimmed by 6 bases and 4 bases, with 5 bases remaining between them. The CDR3 has 11 amino acids. CDR3 residues: CASSFSDTQYF. The CDR3 bases are TGTGCCAGCAGCTTTTCAGATACGCAGTATTTT.

V gene TRBV7-2 combines with J gene TRBJ2-7; 10 bases agree with TRBD1. V was clipped by 1 base and J by 7 bases; unmatched bases: 10. The CDR3 sequence is 16 residues long. The V gene's germline CDR1 is SGHTA and CDR2 FQGNSA. DNA for the CDR3: TGTGCCAGCAGCTTAGGGTGGGGACAGGGGTCGTTTGAGCAGTACTTC. Its protein product is CASSLGWGQGSFEQYF. Drawing the rest from reference TRBV7-2 and TRBJ2-7, the complete variable domain is GAGVSQSPSNKVTEKGKDVELRCDPISGHTALYWYRQSLGQGLEFLIYFQGNSAPDKSGLPSDRFSAERTGGSVSTLTIQRTQQEDSAVYLCASSLGWGQGSFEQYFGPGTRLTVT.

The J gene is TRBJ2-7, the V gene TRBV7-2; 9 bases map to TRBD1. CDR3 length equals 15 residues. Germline V gene sequence: CDR1 SGHTA, CDR2 FQGNSA. V was pared by 4 bases and J by 6 bases, with 10 bases of the junction left unmatched. The CDR3 reads CASSSPGTGLLEQYF. Here the CDR3 DNA reads TGTGCCAGCAGCTCTCCCGGGACAGGGCTCCTCGAGCAGTACTTC.